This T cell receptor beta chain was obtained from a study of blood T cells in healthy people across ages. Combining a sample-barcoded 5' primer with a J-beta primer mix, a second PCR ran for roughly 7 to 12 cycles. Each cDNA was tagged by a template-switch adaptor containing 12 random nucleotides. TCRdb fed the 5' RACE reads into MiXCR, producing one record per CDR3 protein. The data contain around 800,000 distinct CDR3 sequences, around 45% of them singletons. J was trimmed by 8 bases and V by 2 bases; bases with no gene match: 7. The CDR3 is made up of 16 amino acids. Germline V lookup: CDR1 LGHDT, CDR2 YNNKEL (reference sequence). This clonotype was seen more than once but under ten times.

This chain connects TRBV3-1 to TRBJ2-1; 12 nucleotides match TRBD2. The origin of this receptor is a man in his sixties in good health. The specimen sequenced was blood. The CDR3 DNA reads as TGTGCCAGCAGCCAATTCCTAGCGGGGGGGCTGGATGAGCAGTTCTTC. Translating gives CASSQFLAGGLDEQFF.